Listed below are T cell receptor beta chains from one sample, sequenced in a study of control samples from healthy donors and cancer patients. Sequenced by immunoSEQ multiplex PCR; TCRdb stores in-frame clones only, minus some. In the table there are some 220,000 clones, just under 95% of which are singletons. Source material: blood. These receptors originate from a man in his fifties or sixties in good health. CDR3s include the opening cysteine and the closing phenylalanine or tryptophan. Each record gives: J gene, V gene, CDR3 protein.

TRBJ1-6	TRBV7-2	CASSLALLQGGNSPLHF
TRBJ2-5	TRBV27	CASSGQSTGYETQYF
TRBJ1-2	TRBV6-1	CASSESGLYGYTF
TRBJ2-2	TRBV7-2	CASSLAPGEAGELFF
TRBJ2-1	TRBV5-1	CASSLGTGSYNEQFF
TRBJ1-2	TRBV6-1	CASSDPGNYGYTF
TRBJ2-5	TRBV18	CASSPGTQETQYF
TRBJ2-2	TRBV5-8	CASSLGDRDTGELFF
TRBJ1-3	TRBV9	CASSVAAGAFSGNTIYF
TRBJ1-2	TRBV7-3	CASSLTRRGGGYTF
TRBJ1-6	TRBV7-9	CASSFGSSYNSPLHF
TRBJ1-2	TRBV19	CASSTGQAANYGYTF
TRBJ1-6	TRBV6-5	CASSLGRRYNSPLHF
TRBJ1-6	TRBV3-1/TRBV3-2	CASSMAQGAPLHF
TRBJ1-2	TRBV9	CASSVEPEAGYTF
TRBJ1-5	TRBV6-2/TRBV6-3	CASSYPSTNQPQHF
TRBJ2-1	TRBV3-1/TRBV3-2	CASSLNLGGSYNEQFF
TRBJ2-1	TRBV6-5	CASSHGEAGYNEQFF
TRBJ2-2	TRBV5-1	CASSAVANTGELFF
TRBJ2-7	TRBV12-5	CASGINNYEQYF
TRBJ1-3	TRBV18	CASSPVTGRTGNTIYF
TRBJ1-5	TRBV18	CASSLDAGNQPQHF
TRBJ1-2	TRBV6-6	CASSYGRSTNYGYTF
TRBJ1-1	TRBV5-8	CASSRPRHEAFF
TRBJ1-1	TRBV25-1	CASSDHRGFGTEAFF
TRBJ2-2	TRBV19	CASSTGTGLAGELFF
TRBJ2-2	TRBV5-6	CASSPARDRFANTGELFF
TRBJ1-2	TRBV28	CASSFNGGLNGYTF
TRBJ2-2	TRBV4-1	CASSQVEASTNTGELFF
TRBJ1-1	TRBV5-1	CASSLAYNTEAFF
TRBJ2-6	TRBV5-4	CASSLQGSGANVLTF
TRBJ1-3	TRBV7-2	CASSLQGGTIYF
TRBJ1-3	TRBV2	CASSVEQGENTIYF
TRBJ2-3	TRBV7-9	CASSLAWTEDTQYF
TRBJ2-1	TRBV28	CASSLDRSYNEQFF
TRBJ2-1	TRBV6-2/TRBV6-3	CASTPRRDRPFREQFF
TRBJ2-1	TRBV11-2	CASSWDRGNNEQFF
TRBJ2-7	TRBV5-4	CASSPAPSGGVSYEQYF
TRBJ2-1	TRBV6-5	CAIWGDNEQFF
TRBJ2-5	TRBV5-1	CASSLEAGARPKETQYF
TRBJ1-1	TRBV18	CASSSRTSDEAFF
TRBJ1-1	TRBV5-6	CASSLQEAVEAFF
TRBJ2-5	TRBV6-5	CASSYSLVDRQETQYF
TRBJ1-1	TRBV27	CASSLLGRNTEAFF
TRBJ2-5	TRBV28	CASSFGGIQETQYF
TRBJ1-2	TRBV5-4	CASSLTGGLGYTF
TRBJ1-2	TRBV28	CASRGTGVDGYTF
TRBJ2-7	TRBV4-1	CASSQGGSSSYEQYF
TRBJ1-2	TRBV3-1/TRBV3-2	CASSQEGVAGYTF
TRBJ1-2	TRBV12-3/TRBV12-4	CASSPGQSVGYTF
TRBJ1-2	TRBV2	CARKTGTPYGYTF
TRBJ1-3	TRBV7-2	CASSLGQGALGNTIYF
TRBJ2-2	TRBV19	CASSIDSGMELFF
TRBJ1-1	TRBV11-2	CASSLEGGHTEAFF
TRBJ1-3	TRBV27	CASRGSSRGRRSGNTIYF